The 22 T cell receptor beta chains below all came from one sample that was sequenced in a study of blood T cell repertoires in COVID-19. Only in-frame clones appear in the TCRdb table, and some are missing; sequencing was by immunoSEQ multiplex PCR. The data contain approximately 400,000 clones, over 80% of them singletons. The source material was PBMCs or T cells enriched from blood (not recorded which). Every receptor here comes from a woman in her 50s who had recovered from COVID-19.

This clone was recorded once. The chain is built from TRBV7-9 and TRBJ1-2; D is ambiguous. The CDR3 loop spans 12 amino acids. The germline gives CDR1 SEHNR, CDR2 FQNEAQ (reference sequence). With 5 bases removed from V and 6 bases from J, the gap between germline ends came to 10 bases. CDR3 loop: CASSPGDHGYTF. Written as DNA, the CDR3 is TGTGCCAGCAGCCCCGGGGATCATGGCTACACCTTC. The complete variable domain, with remaining parts taken from reference TRBV7-9 and TRBJ1-2, reads DTGVSQNPRHKITKRGQNVTFRCDPISEHNRLYWYRQTLGQGPEFLTYFQNEAQLEKSRLLSDRFSAERPKGSFSTLEIQRTEQGDSAMYLCASSPGDHGYTFGSGTRLTVV.

The V call is TRBV7-9, the J call TRBJ2-2; D may be TRBD1 (5 bases). The CDR3 has 17 residues. V was pared by 0 bases and J by 1 base, with 12 bases between. The germline gives CDR1 SEHNR, CDR2 FQNEAQ (reference sequence). CDR3 bases: TGTGCCAGCAGCTTAGCGACGACAGAAGTGAACACCGGGGAGCTGTTTTTT. As protein: CASSLATTEVNTGELFF. Based on the CDR3 plus reference TRBV7-9 and TRBJ2-2, the full variable domain is DTGVSQNPRHKITKRGQNVTFRCDPISEHNRLYWYRQTLGQGPEFLTYFQNEAQLEKSRLLSDRFSAERPKGSFSTLEIQRTEQGDSAMYLCASSLATTEVNTGELFFGEGSRLTVL.

The V call is TRBV7-6, the J call TRBJ1-3; 7 bases agree with TRBD1. CDR3 size: 16 residues. Germline V gives CDR1 SGHVS, CDR2 FNYEAQ. V lost 1 base and J lost 3; bases outside the gene matches: 6. The CDR3 nucleotides are TGTGCCAGCAGCTTAGATCAGGGGGTGATTGGAAACACCATATATTTT. Its protein product is CASSLDQGVIGNTIYF. Full variable domain (outside the CDR3, taken from reference TRBV7-6 and TRBJ1-3): GAGVSQSPRYKVTKRGQDVALRCDPISGHVSLYWYRQALGQGPEFLTYFNYEAQQDKSGLPNDRFSAERPEGSISTLTIQRTEQRDSAMYRCASSLDQGVIGNTIYFGEGSWLTVV.

The rearrangement links TRBV27 to TRBJ2-1; TRBD1 is a possible D gene (6 bases). Germline V CDR1 and CDR2: MNHEY, SMNVEV (reference sequence). This CDR3 has 11 amino acids. Between the trimmed V and J ends, which lost 1 base and 15 bases, there was a span of 10 bases. For the CDR3, the DNA is TGTGCCAGCAGTTTATACCAGGGGTTGTTCTTC. This gives the protein CASSLYQGLFF.

The chain combines TRBV5-5 with TRBJ2-7; tentative D call: TRBD1 (6 bases). Trimming left V 0 bases short and J 3 bases short, with 10 bases between. The CDR3 has 14 amino acids. Per the germline V gene, CDR1 is SGHKS and CDR2 is YYEKEE (reference sequence). CDR3 sequence (DNA): TGTGCCAGCAGCTTGGTAGGGACACTCTACGAGCAGTACTTC. Protein product: CASSLVGTLYEQYF.

The chain carries TRBV6-2 or TRBV6-3 and TRBJ1-1; D uncertain. The CDR3 is 15 amino acids. The germline V and J ends were trimmed by 0 bases and 0 bases, with 8 bases remaining between them. The germline gives CDR1 MNHEY, CDR2 SVGEGT. CDR3 residues: CASSYSAPMNTEAFF. Here the CDR3 DNA reads TGTGCCAGCAGTTACTCCGCCCCTATGAACACTGAAGCTTTCTTT.

The genes are TRBV14 and TRBJ1-2; tentative D call: TRBD1 (5 bases). The CDR3 length is 11 residues. CDR1 is SGHDN and CDR2 is FVKESK in the germline V gene. CDR3 in DNA: TGTGCTGTGATAAGGGGCGGTGGCTACACCTTC. Its translation: CAVIRGGGYTF.

J is TRBJ2-7 and V is TRBV27; 8 nucleotides match TRBD2. From germline, CDR1 is MNHEY and CDR2 SMNVEV (reference sequence). The V and J ends lost 6 bases and 2 bases, in that order; junction bases with no gene match: 12. The CDR3 sequence is 16 residues long. The CDR3 DNA is TGTGCCAGCAGGTCTCTCGGCGCGGGACTAGCCTACGAGCAGTACTTC. Residues: CASRSLGAGLAYEQYF.

This clone appeared a few times. This chain's CDR3 is CASSGNQGTGDTNYGYTF. DNA for the CDR3: TGCGCCAGCAGCGGAAACCAAGGGACAGGGGATACTAACTATGGCTACACCTTC. V gene TRBV5-1 combines with J gene TRBJ1-2; 10 nucleotides line up with TRBD1. This CDR3 is 18 amino acids long. Germline V CDR1 and CDR2: SGHRS, YFSETQ. The trim removed 4 bases at V and 0 bases at J, leaving 12 bases unmatched.

The table lists this clone with a few counts. The chain carries TRBV30 and TRBJ2-1; 10 bases fit TRBD2. V lost 4 bases to trimming and J lost 6 bases; unmatched junction nucleotides: 9. This CDR3 has 15 residues. Germline V CDR1 and CDR2: GTSNPN, SVGIG (reference sequence). For the CDR3, the DNA is TGTGCCTGGAATGGTGCTAGCGGGAGCCTCAATGAGCAGTTCTTC. It specifies CAWNGASGSLNEQFF.

The chain recombines TRBV6-6 with TRBJ1-1; D remains ambiguous. CDR1 and CDR2 from the germline V gene are MNHNY and SVGAGI (reference sequence). The CDR3 covers 14 residues. V was clipped by 5 bases and J by 0 bases, with 10 bases between them. In DNA, the CDR3 is TGTGCCAGCAGTCATTTCGGGGTGAACACTGAAGCTTTCTTT. Its translation is CASSHFGVNTEAFF.

This clone was counted between two and nine times. This rearrangement joins TRBV7-2 to TRBJ2-5; TRBD2 might be the D (5 bases). CDR1 is SGHTA and CDR2 is FQGNSA in the germline V gene. CDR3 size: 14 residues. Trimming stripped 5 bases from V and 2 bases from J, with 12 bases between. CDR3 loop: CASSGRSGQETQYF. CDR3 DNA sequence: TGTGCCAGCAGCGGGAGATCCGGGCAAGAGACCCAGTACTTC.

V is TRBV18 and J is TRBJ1-3; a weak D match, TRBD1 (6 bases). The CDR3 covers 15 residues. Germline V gives CDR1 KGHSH, CDR2 LQKENI. Trimming removed 1 base from V and 0 bases from J, with 7 bases in between. The CDR3 loop reads CASSPLDSSGNTIYF. The CDR3 coding sequence is TGTGCCAGCTCACCACTGGACAGCTCTGGAAACACCATATATTTT.

This chain links TRBV7-8 with TRBJ2-1, with 10 bases aligning to TRBD2. V dropped 3 bases and J dropped 9; count of bases not matched to a gene: 5. The CDR3 is 14 amino acids. Germline assignment: CDR1 SGHVS and CDR2 FQNEAQ. The CDR3: CASSLPGLAFEQFF. The DNA for the CDR3 is TGTGCCAGCAGCTTGCCGGGACTAGCGTTTGAGCAGTTCTTC.

The genes are TRBV19 and TRBJ1-6, with D possibly matching TRBD1 (5 bases). V was pared by 3 bases and J by 13 bases, with 16 bases between. CDR1 and CDR2 (germline): LNHDA, SQIVND (reference sequence). CDR3 size: 14 residues. The CDR3 reads CASSISRDLGPLHF. The CDR3 nucleotides read TGTGCCAGTAGTATTTCCAGGGATCTCGGTCCCCTCCACTTT.

Worth noting for this clone: This sample includes further DNA sequences coding for the same CDR3. The rearrangement joins TRBV5-1 to TRBJ2-1, with D possibly matching TRBD1 (6 bases). The CDR3 length is 15 residues. V dropped 0 bases and J dropped 0 bases, with 7 bases sitting between them. Germline CDR1 is SGHRS and CDR2 is YFSETQ. CDR3 nucleotide sequence: TGCGCCAGCAGCTTGGACAGGGCCTCCTACAATGAGCAGTTCTTC. It yields the protein CASSLDRASYNEQFF.

The chain recombines TRBV6-6 with TRBJ1-2; 8 bases agree with TRBD1. Per the germline V gene, CDR1 is MNHNY and CDR2 is SVGAGI (reference sequence). Trimming cost V 6 bases and J 6 bases; bases outside gene matches: 9. The CDR3 length is 14 residues. CDR3 bases: TGTGCCAGCAGGGAAGACAGGGGACATAATGGCTACACCTTC. Translation gives CASREDRGHNGYTF.

The chain couples TRBV29-1 to TRBJ1-1, with TRBD1 matching 9 bases. CDR1 is SQVTM, CDR2 ANQGSEA, per germline. Trimming at V came to 5 bases and at J to 3 bases, leaving 1 base not matched to a gene. This CDR3 contains 12 residues. In DNA, the CDR3 is TGCAGCGTTAGGACAGGGGACACTGAAGCTTTCTTT. It is translated as CSVRTGDTEAFF.

The chain carries TRBV2 and TRBJ1-5; D remains ambiguous. The CDR3 runs 12 residues. Germline loops: CDR1 SNHLY, CDR2 FYNNEI. V was pared by 7 bases and J by 6 bases, with 10 bases between. The CDR3 DNA reads as TGTGCCAGCAATCTCCACGGTCAGCCCCAGCATTTT. Translated, it gives CASNLHGQPQHF.

The chain couples TRBV6-5 to TRBJ2-2; 9 bases are shared with TRBD1. This CDR3 contains 15 residues. J was trimmed by 6 bases and V by 9 bases; bases with no gene match: 11. Germline loops: CDR1 MNHEY, CDR2 SVGAGI. CDR3 residues: CASGRTGEVAGELFF. In DNA form, the CDR3 reads TGTGCCAGTGGGAGGACAGGGGAGGTTGCCGGGGAGCTGTTTTTT.

This clone was recorded only once. The rearrangement links TRBV30 to TRBJ2-5; tentatively, D is TRBD1 (6 bases). This CDR3 contains 13 residues. Germline V gene data show CDR1 as GTSNPN and CDR2 as SVGIG (reference sequence). The V end was cut by 3 bases, the J end by 2 bases, with 10 bases between. The CDR3 region has the DNA TGTGCCTGGAGAACTAGGGGGCAAGAGACCCAGTACTTC. This sequence encodes CAWRTRGQETQYF.

This clone was detected only once. This chain links TRBV7-9 with TRBJ1-1; 10 nucleotides match TRBD1. V trimming: 1 base; J trimming: 0 bases; junction bases outside the gene matches: 8. The CDR3 covers 18 residues. The V gene's germline CDR1 is SEHNR and CDR2 FQNEAQ (reference sequence). CDR3 amino acids: CASSLGTPGQGLNTEAFF. The CDR3 DNA sequence: TGTGCCAGCAGCTTAGGAACGCCGGGACAGGGGTTGAACACTGAAGCTTTCTTT.